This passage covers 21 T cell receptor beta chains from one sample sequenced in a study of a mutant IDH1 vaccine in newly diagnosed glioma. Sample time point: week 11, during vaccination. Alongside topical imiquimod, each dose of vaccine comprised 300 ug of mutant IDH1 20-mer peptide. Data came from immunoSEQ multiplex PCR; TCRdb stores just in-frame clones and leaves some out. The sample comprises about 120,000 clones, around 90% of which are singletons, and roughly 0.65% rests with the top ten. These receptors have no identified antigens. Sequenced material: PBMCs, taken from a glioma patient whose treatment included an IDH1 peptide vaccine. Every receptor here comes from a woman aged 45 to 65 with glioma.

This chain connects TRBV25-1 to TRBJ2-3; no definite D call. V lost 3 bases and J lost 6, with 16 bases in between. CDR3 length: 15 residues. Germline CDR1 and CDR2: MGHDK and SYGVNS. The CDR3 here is CASSDWTRRPDTQYF. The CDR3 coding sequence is TGTGCCAGCAGTGACTGGACCCGCCGACCCGATACGCAGTATTTT.

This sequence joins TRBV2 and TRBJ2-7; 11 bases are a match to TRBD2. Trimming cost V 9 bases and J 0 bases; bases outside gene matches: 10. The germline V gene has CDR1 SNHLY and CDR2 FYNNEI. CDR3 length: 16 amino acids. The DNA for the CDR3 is TGTGCCAGTGGTGGGACTAGCGGATTCACCTCCTACGAGCAGTACTTC. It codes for CASGGTSGFTSYEQYF.

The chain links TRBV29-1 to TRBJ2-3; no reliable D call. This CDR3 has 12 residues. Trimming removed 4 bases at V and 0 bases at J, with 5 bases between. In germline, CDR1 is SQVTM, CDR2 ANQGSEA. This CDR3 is CSVGHSTDTQYF. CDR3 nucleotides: TGCAGCGTTGGGCATAGCACAGATACGCAGTATTTT.

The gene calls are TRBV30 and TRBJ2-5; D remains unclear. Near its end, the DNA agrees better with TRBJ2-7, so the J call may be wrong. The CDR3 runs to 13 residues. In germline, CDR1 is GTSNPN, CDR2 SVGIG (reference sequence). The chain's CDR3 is CAWSVIVSYEQYF. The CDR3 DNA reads TGTGCCTGGAGTGTAATAGTGTCCTACGAGCAGTACTTC.

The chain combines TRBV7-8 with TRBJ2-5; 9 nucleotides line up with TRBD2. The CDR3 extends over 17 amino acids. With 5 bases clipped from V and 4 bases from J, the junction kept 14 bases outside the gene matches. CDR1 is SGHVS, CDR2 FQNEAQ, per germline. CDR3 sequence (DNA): TGTGCCAGCAGCCCAAGAGGGGCGCTAGCGGGATCAGAGACCCAGTACTTC. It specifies CASSPRGALAGSETQYF.

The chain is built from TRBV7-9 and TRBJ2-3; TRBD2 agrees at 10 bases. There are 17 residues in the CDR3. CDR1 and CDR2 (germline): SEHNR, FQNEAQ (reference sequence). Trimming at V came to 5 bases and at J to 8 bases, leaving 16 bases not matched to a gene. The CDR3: CASSPQTGAGGVFTQYF. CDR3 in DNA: TGTGCCAGCAGCCCCCAAACCGGAGCGGGAGGGGTTTTTACGCAGTATTTT.

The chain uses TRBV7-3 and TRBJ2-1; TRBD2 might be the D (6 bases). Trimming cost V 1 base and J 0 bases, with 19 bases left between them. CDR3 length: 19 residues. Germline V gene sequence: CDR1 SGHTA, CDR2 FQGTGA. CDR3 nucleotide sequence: TGTGCCAGCAGCTTAATGGGGTCAAGCGGGTCGCTCTCCTACAATGAGCAGTTCTTC. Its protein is CASSLMGSSGSLSYNEQFF.

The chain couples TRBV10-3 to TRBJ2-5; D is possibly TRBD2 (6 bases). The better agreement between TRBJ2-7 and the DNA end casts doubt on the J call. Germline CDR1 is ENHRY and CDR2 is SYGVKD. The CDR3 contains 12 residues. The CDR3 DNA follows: TGTGCCATCAGGACCCCGCGGGGCGAGCAGTACTTC. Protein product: CAIRTPRGEQYF.

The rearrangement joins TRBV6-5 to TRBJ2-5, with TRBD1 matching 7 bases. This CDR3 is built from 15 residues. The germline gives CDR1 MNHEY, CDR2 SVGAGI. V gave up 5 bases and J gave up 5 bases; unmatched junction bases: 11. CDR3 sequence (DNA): TGTGCCAGCAGTCAACCCCCGACAGGGCGGGAGACCCAGTACTTC. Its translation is CASSQPPTGRETQYF.

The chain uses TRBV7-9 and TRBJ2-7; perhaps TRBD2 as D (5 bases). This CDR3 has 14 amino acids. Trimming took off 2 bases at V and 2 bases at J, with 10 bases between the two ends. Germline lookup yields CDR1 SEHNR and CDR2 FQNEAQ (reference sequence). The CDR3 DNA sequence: TGTGCCAGCAGCTTAAGCGGCCTAACCTACGAGCAGTACTTC. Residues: CASSLSGLTYEQYF.

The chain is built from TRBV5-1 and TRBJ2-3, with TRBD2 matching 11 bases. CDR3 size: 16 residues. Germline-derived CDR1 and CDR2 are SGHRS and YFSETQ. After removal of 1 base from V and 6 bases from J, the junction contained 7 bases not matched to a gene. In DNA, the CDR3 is TGCGCCAGCAGCTTGCAACTAGCGGGAGTCCCGGATACGCAGTATTTT. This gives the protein CASSLQLAGVPDTQYF.

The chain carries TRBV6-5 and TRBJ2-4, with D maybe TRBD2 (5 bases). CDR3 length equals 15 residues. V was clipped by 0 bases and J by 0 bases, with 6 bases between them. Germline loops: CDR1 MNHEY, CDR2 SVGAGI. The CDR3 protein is CASSYSGVAKNIQYF. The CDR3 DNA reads TGTGCCAGCAGTTACTCGGGAGTAGCCAAAAACATTCAGTACTTC.

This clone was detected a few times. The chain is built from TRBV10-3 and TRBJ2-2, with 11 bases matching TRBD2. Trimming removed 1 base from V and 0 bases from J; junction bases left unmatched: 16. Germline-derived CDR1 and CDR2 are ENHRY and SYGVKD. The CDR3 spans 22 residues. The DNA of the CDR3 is TGTGCCATCAGTGAGTGGTGGGGGCGGCTAGCGGGAGGAAAATCGAACACCGGGGAGCTGTTTTTT. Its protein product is CAISEWWGRLAGGKSNTGELFF.

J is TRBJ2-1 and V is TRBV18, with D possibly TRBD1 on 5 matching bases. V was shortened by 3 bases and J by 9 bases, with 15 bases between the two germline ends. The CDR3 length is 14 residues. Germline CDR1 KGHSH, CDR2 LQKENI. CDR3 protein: CASSPPTTQGEQFF. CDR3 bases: TGTGCCAGCTCACCGCCTACGACTCAGGGTGAGCAGTTCTTC.

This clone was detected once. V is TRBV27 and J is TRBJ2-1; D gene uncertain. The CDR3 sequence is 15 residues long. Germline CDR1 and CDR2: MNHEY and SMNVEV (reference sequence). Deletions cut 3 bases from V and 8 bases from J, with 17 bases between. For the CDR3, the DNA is TGTGCCAGCAGTTTGAGACATGACCCTTATGATGAGCAGTTCTTC. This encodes CASSLRHDPYDEQFF.

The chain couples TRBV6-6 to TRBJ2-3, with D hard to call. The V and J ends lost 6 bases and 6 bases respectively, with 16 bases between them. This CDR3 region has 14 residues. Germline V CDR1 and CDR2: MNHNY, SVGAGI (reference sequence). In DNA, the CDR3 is TGTGCCAGCAGCCGACGTACCCAGGAGGATACGCAGTATTTT. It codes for CASSRRTQEDTQYF.

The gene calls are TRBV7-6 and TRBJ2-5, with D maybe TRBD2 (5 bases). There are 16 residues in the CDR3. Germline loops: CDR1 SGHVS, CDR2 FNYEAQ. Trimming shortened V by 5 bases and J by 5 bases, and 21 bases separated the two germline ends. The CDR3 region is CASSPILPSGVETQYF. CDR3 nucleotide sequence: TGTGCCAGCAGCCCAATTCTCCCCAGCGGAGTTGAGACCCAGTACTTC.

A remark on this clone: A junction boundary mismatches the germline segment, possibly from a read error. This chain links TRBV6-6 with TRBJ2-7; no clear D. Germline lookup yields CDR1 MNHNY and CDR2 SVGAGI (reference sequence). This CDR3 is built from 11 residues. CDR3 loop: CASSYSAELNF. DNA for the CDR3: TGTGCCAGCAGTTACTCTGCGGAATTGAACTTC.

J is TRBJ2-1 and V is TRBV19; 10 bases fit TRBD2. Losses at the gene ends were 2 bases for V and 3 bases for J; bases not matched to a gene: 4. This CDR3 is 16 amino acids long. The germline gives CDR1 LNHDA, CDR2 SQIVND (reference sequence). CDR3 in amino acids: CASSITSGTNYNEQFF. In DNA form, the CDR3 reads TGTGCCAGTAGTATAACTAGCGGGACGAACTACAATGAGCAGTTCTTC.

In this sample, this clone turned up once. The CDR3 nucleotides read TGTGCCAGCAGCCCCAGGGTGGGGGAGCTGTTTTTT. This sequence encodes CASSPRVGELFF. The chain uses TRBV7-3 and TRBJ2-2, with D possibly TRBD1 on 5 matching bases. The germline V gene encodes CDR1 SGHTA and CDR2 FQGTGA. The V gene lost 5 bases and the J gene lost 8 bases, with 9 bases spanning the gap. This CDR3 contains 12 residues.

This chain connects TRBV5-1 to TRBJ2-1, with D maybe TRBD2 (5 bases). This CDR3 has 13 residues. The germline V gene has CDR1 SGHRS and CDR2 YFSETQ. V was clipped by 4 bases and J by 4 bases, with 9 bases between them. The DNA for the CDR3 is TGCGCCAGCAGCATCGAGCGGTACAATGAGCAGTTCTTC. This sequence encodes CASSIERYNEQFF.